This record looks at one T cell receptor beta chain sequence and its context. The target antigen is unknown. This CDR3 contains 13 residues. CDR1 and CDR2 from the germline V gene are MNHEY and SMNVEV (reference sequence). Trimming took off 3 bases at V and 6 bases at J, with 10 bases between the two ends. These data come from a study of cytotoxic CD8 clonotypes in ibrutinib-treated CLL. At the level of the study: Researchers reported 11 relapsed/refractory and about 14 treatment-naive patients, some 18 of them IGHV unmutated. Following treatment for a median about 12 months, range 6 to 36, response samples were then taken.

Data came from immunoSEQ multiplex PCR; TCRdb stores just in-frame clones and leaves some out. Among 200,000 to 250,000 clones listed, 70% were seen once. Study-wide points: Clonality at baseline surpassed age-matched healthy donors and tracked circulating CD8+ T-cell counts. Contraction or stability on treatment was seen for public clonotypes, which were uncommon.

The receptor was derived from a human donor with chronic lymphocytic leukemia. The source was PBMCs, collected after 12 months of ibrutinib treatment. The chain is built from TRBV27 and TRBJ2-3; D perhaps matches TRBD2 (6 bases). The CDR3: CASSLEGWDTQYF. For the CDR3, the DNA is TGTGCCAGCAGTTTGGAGGGTTGGGATACGCAGTATTTT.